These 21 T cell receptor beta chains were sequenced from one sample in a study of blood T cells in healthy people across ages. Sample-barcoded 5' priming and a J-beta primer mix drove a second PCR of roughly 7 to 11 cycles. TCRdb re-called the 5' RACE reads through MiXCR, storing one row per CDR3 protein. The sample consists of about 930,000 distinct CDR3 sequences, 25% to 35% of them appearing once. A further study also used this sample, focusing on T cells of mothers and their children.

Sequencing was carried out using blood. These receptor sequences come from a middle-aged woman in good health.

This clonotype was seen many times. V usage is TRBV27 and J usage is TRBJ1-2, with D perhaps TRBD1 (5 bases). Trimming shortened V by 6 bases and J by 7 bases, and 27 bases separated the two germline ends. This CDR3 is 17 amino acids long. From germline, CDR1 is MNHEY and CDR2 SMNVEV (reference sequence). The CDR3 loop is CASSRGWSQGISRGYTF. The CDR3 DNA sequence: TGTGCCAGCAGCCGCGGCTGGTCGCAGGGAATCTCTCGTGGCTACACCTTC.

This clonotype was detected ten times or more. The chain has TRBV4-2 and TRBJ2-7, with TRBD2 identical over 15 bases. Germline V gene sequence: CDR1 LGHNA, CDR2 YNFKEQ. With 0 bases clipped from V and 1 base from J, the junction kept 4 bases outside the gene matches. The CDR3 runs to 18 residues. The CDR3 is CASSQEGLAGGTSYEQYF. CDR3 in DNA: TGTGCCAGCAGCCAAGAGGGACTAGCGGGGGGAACGTCCTACGAGCAGTACTTC.

This clonotype has at least ten counts. V and J are TRBV5-6 and TRBJ2-5, with D tentatively TRBD2 (5 bases). The CDR3 is 15 amino acids. Germline values: CDR1 SGHDT, CDR2 YYEEEE. Trimming pared 0 bases from V and 5 bases from J, leaving 14 bases between. CDR3 in DNA: TGTGCCAGCAGCTTGGTTGCAGGAGGCAGGGAGACCCAGTACTTC. Amino acid sequence: CASSLVAGGRETQYF. Full variable domain (rest looked up from reference TRBV5-6 and TRBJ2-5): DAGVTQSPTHLIKTRGQQVTLRCSPKSGHDTVSWYQQALGQGPQFIFQYYEEEERQRGNFPDRFSGHQFPNYSSELNVNALLLGDSALYLCASSLVAGGRETQYFGPGTRLLVL.

Ten or more counts support this clonotype. V gene TRBV2 combines with J gene TRBJ2-7, with D possibly being TRBD1 (5 bases). Germline V gene sequence: CDR1 SNHLY, CDR2 FYNNEI. The CDR3 runs 12 residues. Between the trimmed V and J ends, which lost 7 bases and 2 bases, there was a span of 9 bases. CDR3 DNA sequence: TGTGCCAGCAATCAGGGCACCTACGAGCAGTACTTC. This translates into CASNQGTYEQYF.

J is TRBJ2-3 and V is TRBV7-2, with 8 bases identical to TRBD1. The ends lost 4 bases at V and 2 bases at J; junction bases unmatched: 8. Germline CDR1 and CDR2: SGHTA and FQGNSA. The CDR3 contains 16 residues. As DNA, the CDR3 is TGTGCCAGCAGCTCACAGGGGGTTACGACCACAGATACGCAGTATTTT. It is translated as CASSSQGVTTTDTQYF.

This clonotype was observed a few times. The chain has TRBV27 and TRBJ1-1; 8 bases line up with TRBD1. Germline assignment: CDR1 MNHEY and CDR2 SMNVEV (reference sequence). The CDR3 totals 16 residues. Trimming removed 3 bases from V and 6 bases from J; junction bases left unmatched: 12. The CDR3 loop is CASSFRGLAGGAEAFF. The CDR3 nucleotides are TGTGCCAGCAGTTTTCGGGGGTTGGCAGGGGGCGCTGAAGCTTTCTTT.

In its sample, this clonotype was seen many times. The chain is built from TRBV5-1 and TRBJ2-3; D is possibly TRBD2 (6 bases). The V gene's germline CDR1 is SGHRS and CDR2 YFSETQ. CDR3 length: 16 amino acids. V was pared by 1 base and J by 0 bases, with 12 bases between. In DNA, the CDR3 is TGCGCCAGCAGCTTGTCAGCGGGCACTAGCACAGATACGCAGTATTTT. Residues: CASSLSAGTSTDTQYF.

This clonotype occurred once. This chain joins TRBV15 and TRBJ1-2, with TRBD1 matching 8 bases. After removal of 2 bases from V and 6 bases from J, the junction contained 8 bases not matched to a gene. Germline CDR1 and CDR2: LNHNV and YYDKDF (reference sequence). The CDR3 contains 15 residues. The CDR3 DNA is TGTGCCACCAGCAGAAAAAAGGGACAGGCGAATGGCTACACCTTC. This translates into CATSRKKGQANGYTF. The full variable domain, rest sourced from reference TRBV15 and TRBJ1-2, is DAMVIQNPRYQVTQFGKPVTLSCSQTLNHNVMYWYQQKSSQAPKLLFHYYDKDFNNEADTPDNFQSRRPNTSFCFLDIRSPGLGDTAMYLCATSRKKGQANGYTFGSGTRLTVV.

V is TRBV7-8 and J is TRBJ2-5, with D unclear. CDR1 is SGHVS and CDR2 is FQNEAQ in the germline V gene. The CDR3 is 14 amino acids. The V and J ends lost 2 bases and 5 bases respectively, with 12 bases between them. The CDR3 DNA is TGTGCCAGCAGCTTACGGCCTGGGCGGGAGACCCAGTACTTC. It yields the protein CASSLRPGRETQYF.

This clonotype was found many times. The chain couples TRBV19 to TRBJ2-6; the D gene is possibly TRBD2 (6 bases). Deletions cut 7 bases from V and 2 bases from J, with 12 bases between. Germline V gene sequence: CDR1 LNHDA, CDR2 SQIVND (reference sequence). The CDR3 consists of 15 residues. DNA for the CDR3: TGTGCCAGTATAGGGACGGGGGCTGGGGCCAACGTCCTGACTTTC. Protein product: CASIGTGAGANVLTF.

The rearrangement links TRBV5-1 to TRBJ2-5; D is uncertain. This CDR3 region has 13 residues. CDR1 is SGHRS, CDR2 YFSETQ, per germline. The V end lost 2 bases, the J end lost 11 bases, and 16 bases lay between the germline ends. CDR3 DNA sequence: TGCGCCAGCAGCTTTACCGAATACAATGAGCAGTACTTC. Translated, it gives CASSFTEYNEQYF.

For this clonotype: A much bigger clone sits one base away, suggesting this may be a read error. The chain combines TRBV10-3 with TRBJ2-5, with D possibly TRBD2 on 6 matching bases. CDR1 is ENHRY, CDR2 SYGVKD, per germline. V was pared by 0 bases and J by 11 bases, with 10 bases between. The CDR3 length is 12 residues. Here the CDR3 reads CAISESLGGQYF. The CDR3 region has the DNA TGTGCCATCAGTGAGTCTCTCGGAGGGCAGTACTTC.

As for this clonotype: An end of the junction differs from the germline gene, which may be a read error. The gene calls are TRBV9 and TRBJ2-3; D unclear. Looked up from germline, CDR1 is SGDLS and CDR2 is YYNGEE. CDR3 size: 10 residues. The CDR3 region is CASSLVKKGF. The DNA of the CDR3 is TGTGCCAGCAGCTTAGTTAAGAAGGGATTT.

This clonotype came up a few times. The chain is built from TRBV28 and TRBJ2-1; 8 bases agree with TRBD1. Trimming at V came to 5 bases and at J to 10 bases, leaving 16 bases not matched to a gene. The CDR3 length is 16 residues. Germline CDR1 MDHEN, CDR2 SYDVKM. CDR3 amino acids: CASSPSGTGLQGEQFF. DNA for the CDR3: TGTGCCAGCAGTCCGTCCGGGACAGGCCTCCAAGGAGAGCAGTTCTTC.

The gene calls are TRBV7-2 and TRBJ2-7; 12 nucleotides match TRBD2. J was trimmed by 6 bases and V by 1 base; bases with no gene match: 13. Germline-derived CDR1 and CDR2 are SGHTA and FQGNSA. The CDR3 loop spans 18 amino acids. The CDR3 DNA reads as TGTGCCAGCAGCTTAGTTGCCGGGCTAGCGGGGGGGACGGGCGAGCAGTACTTC. This sequence encodes CASSLVAGLAGGTGEQYF.

The sample holds a few counts of this clonotype. The chain couples TRBV7-2 to TRBJ2-3; TRBD2 agrees at 7 bases. The CDR3 contains 15 residues. Germline lookup yields CDR1 SGHTA and CDR2 FQGNSA. The J segment lost 2 bases and the V segment lost 5 bases, leaving 7 bases of the junction unmatched. The chain's CDR3 is CASSQTSLLTDTQYF. The CDR3 DNA sequence: TGTGCCAGCAGCCAGACTAGCCTCCTCACAGATACGCAGTATTTT.

A remark on this clonotype: This may arise from a read error, as a much more abundant clone is one base away. CDR3 DNA: TGCGCCAGCAGCCAAGGATCAGTTAATAGCAATCGGCCCCAGCATTTT. Its translation is CASSQGSVNSNRPQHF. V and J are TRBV4-1 and TRBJ1-5; D gene ambiguous. The CDR3 sequence is 16 residues long. Per the germline V gene, CDR1 is MGHRA and CDR2 is YSYEKL.

This clonotype was observed a few times. The rearrangement joins TRBV28 to TRBJ1-1, with D possibly TRBD1 on 6 matching bases. The V gene's germline CDR1 is MDHEN and CDR2 SYDVKM. The CDR3 covers 16 residues. The V gene lost 4 bases and the J gene lost 4 bases, with 19 bases spanning the gap. Here the CDR3 DNA reads TGTGCCAGCAGTTCGGACACTGAGGGGGTTGGCACTGAAGCTTTCTTT. Protein product: CASSSDTEGVGTEAFF.

This clonotype was detected many times. The chain has TRBV6-1 and TRBJ1-2; no firm D call. This CDR3 has 14 amino acids. Trimming removed 0 bases at V and 4 bases at J, with 9 bases between. Germline loops: CDR1 MNHNS, CDR2 SASEGT. The CDR3 loop is CASSEASVGYGYTF. The DNA for the CDR3 is TGTGCCAGCAGTGAAGCGAGTGTTGGCTATGGCTACACCTTC.

V usage is TRBV11-2 and J usage is TRBJ1-1; 10 positions agree with TRBD1. Germline CDR1 reads SGHAT; CDR2 reads FQNNGV. J was trimmed by 4 bases and V by 1 base; bases with no gene match: 12. The CDR3 loop spans 18 amino acids. DNA of the CDR3: TGTGCCAGCAGCTTAGGTTACGACAGGGGGCTTCTGAGCACTGAAGCTTTCTTT. This sequence encodes CASSLGYDRGLLSTEAFF. The full variable domain, rest sourced from reference TRBV11-2 and TRBJ1-1, is EAGVAQSPRYKIIEKRQSVAFWCNPISGHATLYWYQQILGQGPKLLIQFQNNGVVDDSQLPKDRFSAERLKGVDSTLKIQPAKLEDSAVYLCASSLGYDRGLLSTEAFFGQGTRLTVV.

The chain uses TRBV27 and TRBJ2-7; D unclear. Trimming removed 2 bases at V and 0 bases at J, with 11 bases between. Germline CDR1 is MNHEY and CDR2 is SMNVEV (reference sequence). The CDR3 is 15 amino acids. CDR3 DNA: TGTGCCAGCAGTTTAGCCGGACCGGGCTCCTACGAGCAGTACTTC. Its protein product is CASSLAGPGSYEQYF.